This is a list of T cell receptor beta chains from one sample in a study of low-dose radiotherapy and immunotherapy resistance in tumors. Via MiXCR, TCRdb re-called the reads, giving one row per CDR3 protein. This table has approximately 100,000 distinct CDR3 sequences, 20% appearing once. Sequences were derived from PBMCs, sampled after low-dose radiotherapy plus immunotherapy. These receptors originate from a male donor with prostate cancer. Both conserved end residues are part of each CDR3. The order of the fields is clone size, D gene, J gene, V gene, CDR3 protein, CDR3 DNA. A D gene is named only where the DNA matches it firmly. Size values are once, few and many counts, or a class for expanded clones, and some rows have none.

>many|-|TRBJ2-1|TRBV7-8
CASSSREGMDEQFF
TGTGCCAGCAGCTCAAGGGAAGGGATGGATGAGCAGTTCTTC
>many|-|TRBJ2-7|TRBV5-1
CASSPQGSGEQYF
TGCGCCAGCAGCCCCCAAGGGTCGGGTGAGCAGTACTTC
>-|-|TRBJ2-3|TRBV2
CASTYAGDTQYF
TGTGCCAGCACATACGCAGGAGATACGCAGTATTTT
>many|TRBD1|TRBJ2-1|TRBV5-1
CASSWTPGQGANEQFF
TGCGCCAGCAGCTGGACCCCGGGACAGGGGGCGAATGAGCAGTTCTTC
>many|-|TRBJ2-5|TRBV5-1
CASSRVGQETQYF
TGCGCCAGCAGTCGTGTGGGCCAAGAGACCCAGTACTTC
>many|-|TRBJ1-5|TRBV6-2/TRBV6-3
CASSYSGGPQHF
TGTGCCAGCAGTTACTCGGGGGGTCCCCAGCATTTT
>many|-|TRBJ2-2|TRBV26
CATTTTGETGELFF
TGTGCCACCACGACGACAGGGGAAACCGGGGAGCTGTTTTTT
>many|-|TRBJ1-4|TRBV19
CASSSSATNEKLFF
TGTGCCAGTAGTAGCAGTGCAACTAATGAAAAACTGTTTTTT
>-|TRBD1|TRBJ1-1|TRBV5-1
CASSDYTGGTEAFF
TGCGCCAGCAGCGACTACACAGGGGGCACTGAAGCTTTCTTT
>few|-|TRBJ2-6|TRBV19
CATTESSGANVLTF
TGTGCCACTACAGAGAGCTCTGGGGCCAACGTCCTGACTTTC
>many|TRBD2|TRBJ2-7|TRBV3-1
CASTSGPYEQYF
TGTGCCAGCACTAGCGGGCCCTACGAGCAGTACTTC
>many|TRBD1|TRBJ2-1|TRBV10-3
CAISGTGNEQFF
TGTGCCATCAGTGGGACAGGGAATGAGCAGTTCTTC
>many|-|TRBJ2-3|TRBV7-2
CASSPTVSGDTQYF
TGTGCCAGCAGCCCCACAGTAAGTGGGGATACGCAGTATTTT
>many|-|TRBJ1-6|TRBV12-3/TRBV12-4
CASSLANSPLHF
TGTGCCAGCAGTTTGGCAAACTCACCCCTCCACTTT
>many|TRBD1|TRBJ1-1|TRBV11-2
CASSETGVEAFF
TGTGCCAGCAGCGAGACAGGGGTTGAAGCTTTCTTT
>many|TRBD2|TRBJ2-5|TRBV3-1
CASSQGLASYQETQYF
TGTGCCAGCAGCCAGGGACTAGCAAGTTATCAAGAGACCCAGTACTTC
>once|-|TRBJ2-1|TRBV5-1
CASSGRRSSYNEQFF
TGCGCCAGCAGCGGACGACGGAGCTCCTACAATGAGCAGTTCTTC
>many|-|TRBJ1-1|TRBV12-3/TRBV12-4
CASSLEVNTEAFF
TGTGCCAGCAGTTTAGAGGTTAACACTGAAGCTTTCTTT
>many|-|TRBJ2-5|TRBV2
CASTLESGPQETQYF
TGTGCCAGCACTCTTGAATCGGGCCCTCAAGAGACCCAGTACTTC
>-|-|TRBJ2-7|TRBV4-1
CASSLHSGLSYEQYF
TGCGCCAGCAGCCTTCACAGCGGGCTCTCCTACGAGCAGTACTTC
>many|-|TRBJ1-3|TRBV5-1
CASSLGASSGNTIYF
TGCGCCAGCAGCTTGGGGGCGAGCTCTGGAAACACCATATATTTT
>many|-|TRBJ1-4|TRBV27
CASSPRQTEKLFF
TGTGCCAGCAGTCCCCGACAGACCGAAAAACTGTTTTTT
>few|-|TRBJ2-2|TRBV5-6
CASSLYLATGELFFF
-
>-|TRBD2|TRBJ2-5|TRBV7-2
CASSSPAAGGQETQYF
TGTGCCAGCAGCTCCCCAGCAGCGGGGGGGCAAGAGACCCAGTACTTC
>many|-|TRBJ1-1|TRBV29-1
CSVENLEGMNTEAFF
TGCAGCGTCGAGAACTTGGAAGGAATGAACACTGAAGCTTTCTTT